These T cell receptor beta chains were read from a single sample in a study of blood T cells in healthy people across ages. TCRdb independently ran MiXCR on the 5' RACE reads; one entry per CDR3 protein. The table shows 1.5 million to 2 million distinct CDR3 sequences, with over 25% occurring only once. Sequenced material: blood. The receptors derive from a woman in her twenties or thirties in good health. Both conserved end residues are part of each CDR3. D genes are given only for firm matches. Rows may omit the clone size; those that give it use once, few, many or a size class.

v_gene	j_gene	d_gene	abundance	CDR3nt	CDR3aa
TRBV6-6	TRBJ1-4	NA	NA	TGTGCCAGCAGTCTGCTGGTTCGGGCGGTTAATGAAAAACTGTTTTTT	CASSLLVRAVNEKLFF
TRBV7-2	TRBJ2-2	NA	NA	TGTGCCAGCAGCTTAGGGTTATTTATGTTTTTT	CASSLGLFMFF
TRBV29-1	TRBJ2-7	NA	few	TGCAGCGTTTTTAAAGGGGGGCAGGACGAGCAGTACTTC	CSVFKGGQDEQYF
TRBV7-2	TRBJ2-7	NA	NA	TGTGCCAGCAGCTTCAATGCGGGCTACGAGCAGTACTTC	CASSFNAGYEQYF
TRBV10-3	TRBJ2-3	TRBD2	NA	TGTGCCATCGCCGATAGCGGGAACGCAGATACGCAGTATTTT	CAIADSGNADTQYF
TRBV12-3/TRBV12-4	TRBJ2-7	NA	many	TGTGCCAGCAGTTTGACCCCCGCTTACGAGCAGTACTTC	CASSLTPAYEQYF
TRBV7-2	TRBJ2-3	NA	few	TGTGCCAGCAGCTTAGAACTAGCCTCCCCGGGAGATACGCAGTATTTT	CASSLELASPGDTQYF
TRBV7-8	TRBJ2-3	TRBD1	few	TGTGCCAGCAGCTTATTAACAGGGGGAAACACAGATACGCAGTATTTT	CASSLLTGGNTDTQYF
TRBV29-1	TRBJ2-1	NA	NA	TGCAGCGTTCGCACTAGCTCCCACTCCTACAATGAGCAGTTCTTC	CSVRTSSHSYNEQFF
TRBV27	TRBJ1-2	NA	few	TGTGCCAGCAGTTTATTCCCGAACGGGGGGGCTGGTGGCTACACCTTC	CASSLFPNGGAGGYTF
TRBV9	TRBJ2-5	NA	many	TGTGCCAGCAGCATAAACACAGGGTCTGGAGAGACCCAGTACTTC	CASSINTGSGETQYF
TRBV5-4	TRBJ2-3	TRBD2	NA	TGTGCCAGCAGCCGTAGCGGGGTCTCCTATAGCGCTACGCAGTATTTT	CASSRSGVSYSATQYF
TRBV20-1	TRBJ2-5	TRBD2	NA	TGCAGTGCTAGAGATACGACGACTAGCGGGAACACGGGGGAGACCCAGTACTTC	CSARDTTTSGNTGETQYF
TRBV13	TRBJ2-3	TRBD2	NA	TGTGCCAGCAGCCCCGAACGGGGGGGCACAGATACGCAGTATTTT	CASSPERGGTDTQYF
TRBV4-3	TRBJ2-1	TRBD2	few	TGCGCCAGCAGCCAAGAGGGTCCTAGCGGGCTCTCCTACAATGAGCAGTTCTTC	CASSQEGPSGLSYNEQFF
TRBV2	TRBJ1-6	TRBD1	NA	TGTGCCAGCAGAACAGGGGGCGCAGCCTATAATTCACCCCTCCACTTT	CASRTGGAAYNSPLHF
TRBV16	TRBJ2-3	TRBD1	many	TGTGCCAGCAGACAGGGGGCGACAGATACGCAGTATTTT	CASRQGATDTQYF
TRBV6-5	TRBJ2-7	NA	many	TGTGCCAGCAGTCCGCTCACAGGGATCCGCGAGCAGTACTTC	CASSPLTGIREQYF
TRBV5-1	TRBJ2-7	TRBD1	many	TGTGCCAGCAGCTTGGGACAGGGACGCGACGAGCAGTACTTC	CASSLGQGRDEQYF